A single T cell receptor (beta chain) is shown here with its context. The data originate from a study of blood T cell repertoires in COVID-19. The overall study: Sites in the United States, Italy and Spain provided acute and convalescent COVID-19 samples.

In the original analysis: Amplification from reference gene primers served as the basis for estimated nucleated cell counts. The table came from immunoSEQ multiplex PCR; TCRdb's copy has only in-frame clones and leaves some out. The V and J calls and the clone size are those of that table, but D and trimming were determined from the DNA. This sample has about 310,000 clones; 90% occur once, and the top ten carry under 1.1%. The sequence was collected from a woman between 35 and 50 years old with COVID-19, enrolled during active disease. Sequences were obtained from peripheral blood.

The CDR3 is CASSALTGHYEQYF. The CDR3 DNA sequence: TGTGCCAGCTCAGCTCTGACAGGGCACTACGAGCAGTACTTC. The gene calls are TRBV28 and TRBJ2-7, with TRBD1 matching over 7 bases. Germline CDR1 reads MDHEN; CDR2 reads SYDVKM. CDR3 length: 14 residues. V shed 8 bases, J shed 3 bases, and the junction held 10 bases outside the gene matches.